This T cell receptor (beta chain) was observed in a study of shared clonotypes between healthy human individuals (dated by TCRdb to 2018 to 2021). For the wider study: A couple of women and three men aged 18 to 49 years were included in the cohort. Different laboratories and diverse techniques were used to prepare libraries and sequence TCR repertoires, to increase sequencing depth and limit assay-specific biases. Leukapheresis yielded between about 0.94 and 8.9 billion PBMCs per donor. Blood TCR repertoires of several healthy adults were deeply sequenced to estimate repertoire size and the extent of clonotype sharing between individuals. For each donor, CD4 naive and CD4 memory were each run on three plates, CD8 naive on two plates, and CD8 memory on one plate. The investigation overall reported the following: Sharing across four donors was observed for about 4.8% of naive CD4, 3% to 4% of naive CD8, 2% to 2.5% of memory CD4, and around 0.4% of memory CD8 clonotypes. Pairwise subsampling led to the expectation that sequencing depth would affect the degree of clonotype sharing among donors. Compared with non-shared clonotypes, the clonotypes found in all four sorted-subset donors had higher generation probabilities. The small number of donors limited the genetic and exposure-history diversity represented. Larger estimated clonotype richness was generally found for naive subsets than for memory subsets. Sampling was limited to blood, and TCR repertoires in tissue likely differ from TCR repertoires in blood. Incomplete sequencing was indicated by rarefaction of sorted-subset datasets, despite the large sequencing depth.

Reading the germline V gene gives CDR1 SGHNT and CDR2 YENEEA. Cut back by 2 bases and 2 bases, the V and J ends lie 7 bases apart. Taken from cysteine to phenylalanine, the CDR3 has 14 residues. Only the CDR3 region is kept as DNA, spanning 42 bases read in frame from base 1. TCR CDR3 regions were amplified from genomic DNA by multiplex PCR using the deep immunoSEQ assay. Extracted genomic DNA from each cell subset was distributed evenly across all wells of several immunoSEQ 96-well plates, and each plate was treated as a replicate. For sorted subsets, 150 to 200 ng genomic DNA, equal to 30,000 or so T cell genomes, was loaded into each replicate PCR. Purified libraries were measured with a Qubit 3.0 fluorometer, size-checked on a Bioanalyzer 2100, and measured again with the KAPA Library Quantification kit. A separate single-read 150-cycle Illumina NextSeq 550 flow cell was used to sequence each immunoSEQ 96-well plate. The authors' pipeline ran thus. Because the immunoSEQ output included only junctional sequences and no quality scores, the filtering could not be the same as the filtering used for full-length reads. To assign V/J genes and CDR3, sequences were annotated using PyIR, a Python wrapper for IgBLAST v1.9, with IMGT germline references. Reads were removed for weak V/J assignments (E-value above 1e-6), missing CDR3, stop codons, out-of-frame junctions, or ambiguous translated residues. V3J clonotypes were defined as sequences sharing the same inferred V gene, J gene, and CDR3 amino acid sequence. Percentage overlap between repertoires was calculated by dividing the number of shared unique clonotypes by the size of the smaller repertoire. Three approaches were used to assess repertoire richness: RTK rarefaction, the Chao1 estimator, and Recon v2.1 estimates of unobserved clonotypes. OLGA was used to compute generation probabilities for all TCRbeta clonotypes that the gDNA method yielded from a handful of donors. In TCRdb, the immuneACCESS table is reduced to in-frame sequences with V and J assigned. These tables do not hold every clone; where another copy was compared, an unresolved V gene accounts for under half, and the others remain unexplained. V and J calls and clone size are copied from that table; D and trimming were computed from the DNA. The table for this sample lists 2 million to 2.5 million clones; 90% to 97% of them were counted only once. Of the sample, 0.13% falls within the top ten clones.

Concerning this clone: This receptor's antigen is unknown. Qualities for individual bases were not recorded, and no much larger clone is one base off.

The donors were healthy, HIV-negative adults who had no recently reported acute infections or vaccinations. Every donor was a Caucasian adult residing in Nashville, Tennessee, USA. Magnetic negative selection was used to enrich CD4+ T cells, after which naive cells were positively selected on CD45RA and the negative fraction became the memory subset. Blood was collected by leukapheresis, and PBMCs were isolated by Ficoll-Histopaque density gradient centrifugation and then cryopreserved in liquid nitrogen vapor phase. Analytical flow cytometry was used to check the purity and quantity of every magnetically sorted T cell population. From each sorted fraction, genomic DNA was isolated and quantified by UV absorbance on a Nanodrop 2000c.

This TCR was recovered from a man between 18 and 35 years old in good health. The rearrangement joined TRBV11-3 to TRBJ1-3; tentative D gene TRBD1, with 6 bases matching. The specimen was naive CD4+ T cells sorted from blood. Read against the paper, the sample's cell subset or site label means: CD45RA+ positively selected. The DNA sequence follows: TGTGCCAGCAGCTTATCAGGGGCTGGAAACACCATATATTTT. Its protein reads: CASSLSGAGNTIYF.